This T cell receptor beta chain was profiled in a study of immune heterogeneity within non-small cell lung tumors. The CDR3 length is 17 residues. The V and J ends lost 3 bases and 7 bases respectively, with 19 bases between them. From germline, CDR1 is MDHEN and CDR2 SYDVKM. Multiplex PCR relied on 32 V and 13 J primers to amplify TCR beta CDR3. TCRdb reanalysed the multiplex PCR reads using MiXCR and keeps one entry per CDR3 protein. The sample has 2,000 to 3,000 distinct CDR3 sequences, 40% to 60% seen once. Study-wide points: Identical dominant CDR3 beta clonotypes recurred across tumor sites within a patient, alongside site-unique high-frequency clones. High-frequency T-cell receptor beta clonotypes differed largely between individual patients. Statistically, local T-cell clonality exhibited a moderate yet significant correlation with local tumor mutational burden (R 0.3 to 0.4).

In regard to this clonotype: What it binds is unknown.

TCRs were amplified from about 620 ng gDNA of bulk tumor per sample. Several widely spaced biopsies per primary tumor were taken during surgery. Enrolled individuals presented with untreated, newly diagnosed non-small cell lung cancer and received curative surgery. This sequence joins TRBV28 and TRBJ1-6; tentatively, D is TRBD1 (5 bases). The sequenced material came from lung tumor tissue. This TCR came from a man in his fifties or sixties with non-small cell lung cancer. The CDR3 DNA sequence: TGTGCCAGCAGTTTCGGGCGGGGAGGGGTAGGAAATTCACCCCTCCACTTT. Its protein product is CASSFGRGGVGNSPLHF.